The T cell receptor (beta chain) described here comes from a study of cytotoxic CD8 clonotypes in ibrutinib-treated CLL. Trimming left V 5 bases short and J 4 bases short, with 14 bases between. From germline, CDR1 is MDHEN and CDR2 SYDVKM. The CDR3 consists of 14 residues. Investigators sought sequencing depths of between 1 in 200,000 and 1 in 1 million T cells. Assay: immunoSEQ multiplex PCR; the TCRdb copy retains only in-frame clones and omits some. The sample includes some 200,000 clones, over 65% of them seen just once. The chain is built from TRBV28 and TRBJ1-1, with D possibly TRBD1 on 6 matching bases. The sequence was obtained from a human donor with chronic lymphocytic leukemia. Sample: PBMCs, taken after 12 months of ibrutinib treatment. The CDR3 here is CASSRGPGGTEAFF. The CDR3 nucleotides read TGTGCCAGCAGTCGGGGGCCGGGGGGCACTGAAGCTTTCTTT. The entire variable domain, with the rest obtained from reference TRBV28 and TRBJ1-1, is as follows: DVKVTQSSRYLVKRTGEKVFLECVQDMDHENMFWYRQDPGLGLRLIYFSYDVKMKEKGDIPEGYSVSREKKERFSLILESASTNQTSMYLCASSRGPGGTEAFFGQGTRLTVV.